Each of the 32 T cell receptor beta chains below was sequenced from the same sample in a study of CD8 T cells in ankylosing spondylitis (dated by TCRdb to about 2017). The receptor library was made with 5' RACE. The reads were generated on an Illumina HiSeq 2500. TCRdb reran the public reads through fastp at Q25 and MiXCR, keeping productive beta chains. Identical CDR3 protein sequences are pooled into one entry, listed with their most common genes and DNA. The sample profile shows around 120,000 distinct CDR3 sequences; roughly 13% of them were found once. Roughly 3% of the sample lies in the top ten. The sample taken for sequencing was blood, either unsorted or a sorted T cell fraction (not recorded which). The receptors here all came from a female donor with ankylosing spondylitis or in good health (not recorded which).

Remarks on this clonotype: The junction departs from germline at one end; a sequencing error may be responsible. The chain uses TRBV27 and TRBJ2-4; D possibly uses TRBD1 or TRBD2 (5 bases each). The CDR3 length is 12 residues. Germline V gene data show CDR1 as MNHEY and CDR2 as SMNVEV (reference sequence). CDR3: CASSPGTGRRHF. For the CDR3, the DNA is TGTGCCAGCAGCCCCGGGACCGGTCGTCGTCATTTC.

This clonotype was recorded a few times. The chain links TRBV2 to TRBJ2-2, with D possibly being TRBD2 (6 bases). The CDR3 runs to 15 residues. Per the germline V gene, CDR1 is SNHLY and CDR2 is FYNNEI. Trimming shortened V by 7 bases and J by 1 base, and 13 bases separated the two germline ends. CDR3 sequence: CASTAGRGNTGELFF. CDR3 nucleotides: TGTGCCAGCACGGCGGGGAGAGGGAACACCGGGGAGCTGTTTTTT.

This clonotype has at least ten counts. The chain employs TRBV20-1 and TRBJ2-7; D possibly matches TRBD1 or TRBD2 (6 bases each). Germline CDR1 DFQATT, CDR2 SNEGSKA (reference sequence). Between the trimmed V and J ends, which lost 3 bases and 2 bases, there was a span of 17 bases. The CDR3 has 15 residues. The CDR3 nucleotides are TGCAGTGCTAGGGATACTCGGGGGCTCACCTACGAGCAGTACTTC. Encoded protein: CSARDTRGLTYEQYF.

This clonotype was counted between two and nine times. J is TRBJ1-2 and V is TRBV5-1; perhaps TRBD1 as D (6 bases). The CDR3 consists of 12 residues. The ends were cut back, 2 bases at V and 8 bases at J, with 10 bases in the middle. Germline V gives CDR1 SGHRS, CDR2 YFSETQ. Here the CDR3 DNA reads TGCGCCAGCAGCTTCTGGGGGCACGGCTACACCTTC. As protein: CASSFWGHGYTF.

This clonotype was picked up a small number of times. The chain is built from TRBV7-3 and TRBJ1-1; the D is unclear. The V gene lost 5 bases and the J gene lost 4 bases, with 11 bases spanning the gap. There are 13 residues in the CDR3. In germline, CDR1 is SGHTA, CDR2 FQGTGA. The chain's CDR3 is CASSPYMSTEAFF. The CDR3 DNA sequence: TGTGCCAGCAGCCCCTACATGAGCACTGAAGCTTTCTTT.

The rearrangement joins TRBV5-1 to TRBJ2-3; TRBD1 matches 8 bases. CDR1 is SGHRS and CDR2 is YFSETQ in the germline V gene. V lost 2 bases to trimming and J lost 4 bases; unmatched junction nucleotides: 6. The CDR3 runs 15 residues. The CDR3 DNA sequence: TGCGCCAGCAGCTTATCAGGACAGGGCCCAGATACGCAGTATTTT. Protein product: CASSLSGQGPDTQYF.

With respect to this clonotype: With a much larger clone just one base away, this may be a read error. V usage is TRBV5-1 and J usage is TRBJ1-1, with 10 bases aligning to TRBD1. Germline CDR1 and CDR2: SGHRS and YFSETQ. This CDR3 comprises 15 residues. The CDR3: CASSLEGQGNTEAYF. As DNA, the CDR3 is TGCGCCAGCAGCTTGGAGGGACAGGGGAACACTGAAGCTTACTTT.

This clonotype was recorded a few times. The V and J genes are TRBV3-1 and TRBJ2-3; the D gene could be TRBD1 or TRBD2 (6 bases each). Germline values: CDR1 LGHDT, CDR2 YNNKEL (reference sequence). The ends were cut back, 1 base at V and 8 bases at J, with 19 bases in the middle. The CDR3 is 16 amino acids. CDR3 DNA sequence: TGTGCCAGCAGCCAAGTACCCGGGGGCGTTTGGGGTACGCAGTATTTT. Protein sequence: CASSQVPGGVWGTQYF.

As for this clonotype: A much larger clone sits a single nucleotide away, making a read error possible. This chain links TRBV12-3 or TRBV12-4 with TRBJ1-2; 8 bases map to TRBD1. This CDR3 has 15 amino acids. The CDR3: CANSSRGRGLRGYTF. CDR3 coding DNA: TGTGCCAACAGTTCCCGAGGCAGGGGGCTTCGTGGCTACACCTTC.

In its sample, this clonotype was seen a few times. This chain links TRBV4-1 with TRBJ2-1, with no clear D. The V end lost 2 bases, the J end lost 0 bases, and 14 bases lay between the germline ends. From germline, CDR1 is MGHRA and CDR2 YSYEKL. There are 17 residues in the CDR3. In DNA, the CDR3 is TGCGCCAGCAGCCAAAGGATAAGCTTCAGCTCCTACAATGAGCAGTTCTTC. This sequence encodes CASSQRISFSSYNEQFF.

This clonotype came up a few times. The chain is built from TRBV7-2 and TRBJ1-1; 9 bases fit TRBD1. V lost 1 base to trimming and J lost 6 bases; unmatched junction nucleotides: 6. Germline V CDR1 and CDR2: SGHTA, FQGNSA. This CDR3 is 15 amino acids long. The CDR3 loop is CASSLEGTGLAEAFF. CDR3 DNA sequence: TGTGCCAGCAGCTTAGAGGGGACAGGGCTGGCTGAAGCTTTCTTT.

As concerns this clonotype: With a much larger clone just one base away, this may be a read error. The chain joins TRBV20-1 to TRBJ2-7; D may be TRBD2 (6 bases). Germline V gene lookup returns CDR1 DFQATT and CDR2 SNEGSKA (reference sequence). Trimming removed 6 bases at V and 0 bases at J, with 12 bases between. The CDR3 runs 13 residues. The chain's CDR3 is CSARGLGSYEQYF. CDR3 coding DNA: TGCAGTGCCCGGGGACTCGGCTCCTACGAGCAGTACTTC.

This clonotype was seen at least ten times. V is TRBV3-1 and J is TRBJ2-3, with 11 bases matching TRBD2. CDR3 size: 19 residues. Losses at the gene ends were 1 base for V and 0 bases for J; bases not matched to a gene: 9. The germline gives CDR1 LGHDT, CDR2 YNNKEL (reference sequence). The CDR3 coding sequence is TGTGCCAGCAGCCAAGGCACTAGCGGGGGTCCTTTTAGCACAGATACGCAGTATTTT. As protein: CASSQGTSGGPFSTDTQYF.

This sequence joins TRBV2 and TRBJ2-5; D unclear. The CDR3 runs 13 residues. With 2 bases removed from V and 2 bases from J, the gap between germline ends came to 6 bases. Looked up from germline, CDR1 is SNHLY and CDR2 is FYNNEI. CDR3 region: CASSENRQETQYF. CDR3 DNA sequence: TGTGCCAGCAGTGAAAACAGACAAGAGACCCAGTACTTC.

A few counts support this clonotype. The rearrangement uses TRBV5-5 and TRBJ2-5; TRBD2 aligns across 9 bases. V lost 0 bases and J lost 5; bases outside the gene matches: 8. The CDR3 contains 16 residues. Germline-derived CDR1 and CDR2 are SGHKS and YYEKEE (reference sequence). CDR3 residues: CASSLGTSAQGETQYF. DNA for the CDR3: TGTGCCAGCAGCTTGGGGACTAGCGCACAGGGGGAGACCCAGTACTTC.

This clonotype has ten or more counts. V and J are TRBV12-3 or TRBV12-4 and TRBJ2-1, with 7 nucleotides matching TRBD2. The CDR3 runs 14 residues. V was clipped by 7 bases and J by 4 bases; unmatched bases: 7. CDR3 sequence (DNA): TGTGCCAGCATAGCTAGCGGTCTTTACAATGAGCAGTTCTTC. Amino acid sequence: CASIASGLYNEQFF.

This clonotype was observed at least ten times. V gene TRBV10-3 combines with J gene TRBJ1-1; no definite D call. Germline CDR1 is ENHRY and CDR2 is SYGVKD. V lost 3 bases to trimming and J lost 0 bases, with 14 bases between them. This CDR3 comprises 16 residues. In nucleotides, the CDR3 is TGTGCCATCAGTGATCCGGGGAGAGGGATGAACACTGAAGCTTTCTTT. Its translation is CAISDPGRGMNTEAFF.

The sample holds a few counts of this clonotype. The chain carries TRBV7-2 and TRBJ2-5, with D unclear. The CDR3 totals 14 residues. Germline loops: CDR1 SGHTA, CDR2 FQGNSA. Between the trimmed V and J ends, which lost 1 base and 2 bases, there was a span of 8 bases. In DNA form, the CDR3 reads TGTGCCAGCAGCTTAGTTCACCTACAAGAGACCCAGTACTTC. Translating gives CASSLVHLQETQYF.

This clonotype occurred many times. The rearrangement joins TRBV20-1 to TRBJ2-7; the match to TRBD2 covers 11 bases. From germline, CDR1 is DFQATT and CDR2 SNEGSKA (reference sequence). The CDR3 totals 14 residues. Losses at the gene ends were 6 bases for V and 1 base for J; bases not matched to a gene: 5. The CDR3 here is CSALLAGASYEQYF. CDR3 bases: TGCAGTGCATTACTAGCGGGAGCGTCCTACGAGCAGTACTTC.

The gene calls are TRBV5-1 and TRBJ2-7, with 11 bases that match TRBD2. The CDR3 is 14 amino acids. V gave up 5 bases and J gave up 5 bases; unmatched junction bases: 6. Germline V CDR1 and CDR2: SGHRS, YFSETQ. CDR3 DNA sequence: TGCGCCAGCAGGGCCCCACTAGCGGGGGACGAGCAGTACTTC. Amino acid sequence: CASRAPLAGDEQYF.

This chain uses TRBV20-1 with TRBJ1-6; TRBD1 matches 8 bases. The CDR3 runs 14 residues. The germline gives CDR1 DFQATT, CDR2 SNEGSKA (reference sequence). V lost 3 bases to trimming and J lost 9 bases; unmatched junction nucleotides: 7. CDR3 bases: TGCAGTGCTAGCCCGGGGACAGGTGGTTCACCCCTCCACTTT. This codes for CSASPGTGGSPLHF.

This clonotype was picked up many times. V is TRBV3-1 and J is TRBJ1-3, with 9 bases fitting TRBD1. The trim removed 4 bases at V and 7 bases at J, leaving 8 bases unmatched. Germline V CDR1 and CDR2: LGHDT, YNNKEL (reference sequence). This CDR3 contains 15 residues. In DNA form, the CDR3 reads TGTGCCAGCAGCCTCCGGGACAGGGAGGCGAACACCATATATTTT. This gives the protein CASSLRDREANTIYF.

The chain recombines TRBV20-1 with TRBJ2-3; tentatively, D is TRBD2 (5 bases). This CDR3 contains 15 residues. Between the trimmed V and J ends, which lost 2 bases and 6 bases, there was a span of 18 bases. CDR1 and CDR2 (germline): DFQATT, SNEGSKA (reference sequence). CDR3 nucleotides: TGCAGTGCTAGAAAACGGGGTACTATACAGGATACGCAGTATTTT. It specifies CSARKRGTIQDTQYF.

The rearrangement joins TRBV25-1 to TRBJ2-7, with a possible D match to TRBD1 (5 bases). Germline CDR1 and CDR2: MGHDK and SYGVNS. Trimming left V 2 bases short and J 4 bases short, with 9 bases between. The length of the CDR3 is 13 residues. CDR3 sequence reads: CASSETTAYEQYF. CDR3 coding DNA: TGTGCCAGCAGTGAAACGACAGCATACGAGCAGTACTTC.

The V and J genes are TRBV7-3 and TRBJ1-1; no firm D call. Germline CDR1 reads SGHTA; CDR2 reads FQGTGA. CDR3 length: 14 residues. The V and J ends lost 1 base and 5 bases respectively, with 11 bases between them. The CDR3 DNA reads TGTGCCAGCAGCTTAATTGGGGAGGGTACTGAAGCTTTCTTT. Residues: CASSLIGEGTEAFF.

This clonotype appeared a few times. The chain uses TRBV5-1 and TRBJ2-4; TRBD2 matches at 7 bases. After removal of 0 bases from V and 6 bases from J, the junction contained 6 bases not matched to a gene. Germline V CDR1 and CDR2: SGHRS, YFSETQ. This CDR3 spans 15 amino acids. The CDR3 reads CASSLEASGLNIQYF. The CDR3 DNA sequence: TGCGCCAGCAGCTTGGAGGCTAGCGGATTAAACATTCAGTACTTC.

The CDR3 region has the DNA TGTGCCAACACACACGGGACCCAGCGGGGCGAGAGACGGGAGGAGGCGTCGGACGAGCAGTACTTC. It translates to CANTHGTQRGERREEASDEQYF. The chain links TRBV7-6 to TRBJ2-7; 7 bases fit TRBD2. Germline V gene data show CDR1 as SGHVS and CDR2 as FNYEAQ. This CDR3 comprises 22 residues. After removal of 10 bases from V and 5 bases from J, the junction contained 38 bases not matched to a gene. The whole variable domain, remainder taken from reference TRBV7-6 and TRBJ2-7, is GAGVSQSPRYKVTKRGQDVALRCDPISGHVSLYWYRQALGQGPEFLTYFNYEAQQDKSGLPNDRFSAERPEGSISTLTIQRTEQRDSAMYRCANTHGTQRGERREEASDEQYFGPGTRLTVT.

About this clonotype itself: The junction departs from the called germline gene at one end, perhaps through a read error. The CDR3 DNA is TGTGCCCTCAGTGAGTCGGGGGCAGTCGACGAGCAGTACTTC. Amino acids: CALSESGAVDEQYF. The genes are TRBV10-3 and TRBJ2-7, with D perhaps being TRBD1 or TRBD2 (6 bases each). This CDR3 is 14 amino acids long. Germline V gives CDR1 ENHRY, CDR2 SYGVKD.

There are many counts of this clonotype. The J gene is TRBJ2-2, the V gene TRBV5-1; D is possibly TRBD2 (5 bases). CDR3 length: 15 residues. CDR1 is SGHRS, CDR2 YFSETQ, per germline. Trimming cost V 5 bases and J 0 bases, with 11 bases left between them. Here the CDR3 DNA reads TGCGCCAGCAGAGCGGCCGGGACGAACACCGGGGAGCTGTTTTTT. It is translated as CASRAAGTNTGELFF.

In DNA form, the CDR3 reads TGCAGTGCCCCCACTAGCGGGAGAGGGACAGATACGCAGTATTTT. This gives the protein CSAPTSGRGTDTQYF. V usage is TRBV20-1 and J usage is TRBJ2-3; 11 bases agree with TRBD2. After removal of 6 bases from V and 3 bases from J, the junction contained 8 bases not matched to a gene. CDR3 length equals 15 residues. Germline V gene lookup returns CDR1 DFQATT and CDR2 SNEGSKA (reference sequence).

This clonotype showed up many times. The V gene is TRBV5-5, the J gene TRBJ2-1; D remains ambiguous. Between the trimmed V and J ends, which lost 5 bases and 5 bases, there was a span of 11 bases. This CDR3 has 13 residues. Germline V gene sequence: CDR1 SGHKS, CDR2 YYEKEE (reference sequence). CDR3 DNA: TGTGCCAGCAGGTTAGGAGTGGACAATGAGCAGTTCTTC. Translation gives CASRLGVDNEQFF.

This clonotype was seen many times. The rearrangement uses TRBV5-1 and TRBJ2-7; D may correspond to TRBD1 or TRBD2 (6 bases each). CDR1 SGHRS and CDR2 YFSETQ come from the germline V gene. This CDR3 contains 15 residues. V was pared by 1 base and J by 1 base, with 12 bases between. In DNA form, the CDR3 reads TGCGCCAGCAGCTTGTCGGGGGCGATTTCCTACGAGCAGTACTTC. It translates to CASSLSGAISYEQYF.